Listed below are T cell receptor beta chains from one sample, sequenced in a study of a mutant IDH1 vaccine in newly diagnosed glioma. Here immunoSEQ multiplex PCR was the method, and the copy in TCRdb shows in-frame clones only, minus some. The sample records 55,000 to 65,000 clones, around 80% being singletons. These receptors have no identified antigens. Sequencing used PBMCs, obtained from a glioma patient whose treatment included an IDH1 peptide vaccine. The receptors come from a man aged 30 to 45 with glioma. Each CDR3 is given with its conserved first and last residue. Each record gives: V gene, clone size, D gene, J gene, CDR3 protein, CDR3 DNA. A D gene is named only where the DNA matches it firmly. Some rows have no size entry. The others give once, few or many, or a class for an expanded clone.

v_gene: TRBV2
abundance: -
d_gene: TRBD1
j_gene: TRBJ2-7
CDR3aa: CASSDRQGAYEQYF
CDR3nt: TGTGCCAGCAGTGACAGGCAGGGGGCCTACGAGCAGTACTTC

v_gene: TRBV7-8
abundance: -
d_gene: -
j_gene: TRBJ2-3
CDR3aa: CASSHLGSMRGVDTQYF
CDR3nt: TGTGCCAGCAGCCACCTGGGGTCAATGAGGGGAGTAGATACGCAGTATTTT

v_gene: TRBV7-6
abundance: -
d_gene: -
j_gene: TRBJ1-5
CDR3aa: CASSSSGAASNQPQHF
CDR3nt: TGTGCCAGCAGCTCCAGCGGGGCAGCCAGCAATCAGCCCCAGCATTTT

v_gene: TRBV19
abundance: -
d_gene: -
j_gene: TRBJ2-5
CDR3aa: CASSINSQRETQYF
CDR3nt: TGTGCCAGTAGTATAAACTCCCAGAGGGAGACCCAGTACTTC

v_gene: TRBV9
abundance: -
d_gene: -
j_gene: TRBJ1-6
CDR3aa: CASSVGWESPLHF
CDR3nt: TGTGCCAGCAGCGTAGGTTGGGAATCACCCCTCCACTTT

v_gene: TRBV4-2
abundance: -
d_gene: TRBD2
j_gene: TRBJ2-7
CDR3aa: CASSQLRGDSYEQYF
CDR3nt: TGTGCCAGCAGCCAACTCCGGGGGGACTCCTACGAGCAGTACTTC

v_gene: TRBV28
abundance: few
d_gene: TRBD1
j_gene: TRBJ1-1
CDR3aa: CASSRGDRENTEAFF
CDR3nt: TGTGCCAGCAGCCGCGGTGACAGGGAGAACACTGAAGCTTTCTTT

v_gene: TRBV30
abundance: -
d_gene: TRBD1
j_gene: TRBJ2-3
CDR3aa: CAWTGQGLTDTQYF
CDR3nt: TGTGCCTGGACGGGACAGGGCTTAACAGATACGCAGTATTTT

v_gene: TRBV4-1
abundance: -
d_gene: TRBD1
j_gene: TRBJ2-7
CDR3aa: CASSDSGGEQYF
CDR3nt: TGCGCCAGCAGCGATTCAGGGGGCGAGCAGTACTTC

v_gene: TRBV2
abundance: -
d_gene: -
j_gene: TRBJ2-1
CDR3aa: CASSPNNEQFF
CDR3nt: TGTGCCAGCAGTCCTAACAATGAGCAGTTCTTC

v_gene: TRBV13
abundance: -
d_gene: -
j_gene: TRBJ2-7
CDR3aa: CASSFDRGATYEQYF
CDR3nt: TGTGCCAGCAGCTTTGATCGGGGGGCGACCTACGAGCAGTACTTC

v_gene: TRBV28
abundance: once
d_gene: TRBD1
j_gene: TRBJ1-5
CDR3aa: CASSPMGQGFLQPQHF
CDR3nt: TGTGCCAGCAGTCCCATGGGACAGGGATTTCTTCAGCCCCAGCATTTT

v_gene: TRBV19
abundance: -
d_gene: TRBD1
j_gene: TRBJ2-6
CDR3aa: CASSKSGQGTSGANVLTF
CDR3nt: TGTGCCAGTAGCAAATCGGGACAGGGGACCTCTGGGGCCAACGTCCTGACTTTC

v_gene: TRBV6-6
abundance: -
d_gene: -
j_gene: TRBJ1-4
CDR3aa: CASSYSREPNEKLFF
CDR3nt: TGTGCCAGCAGTTACTCACGGGAACCTAATGAAAAACTGTTTTTT

v_gene: TRBV9
abundance: few
d_gene: -
j_gene: TRBJ1-1
CDR3aa: CASSVLSRTEAFF
CDR3nt: TGTGCCAGCAGCGTATTAAGTCGGACTGAAGCTTTCTTT

v_gene: TRBV7-9
abundance: -
d_gene: -
j_gene: TRBJ2-7
CDR3aa: CASSSSVGYEQYF
CDR3nt: TGTGCCAGCAGCTCCTCGGTCGGCTACGAGCAGTACTTC

v_gene: TRBV9
abundance: -
d_gene: TRBD1
j_gene: TRBJ1-4
CDR3aa: CASSATGGGYEKLFF
CDR3nt: TGTGCCAGCAGCGCCACAGGGGGGGGATATGAAAAACTGTTTTTT

v_gene: TRBV7-9
abundance: -
d_gene: TRBD1
j_gene: TRBJ2-7
CDR3aa: CASSGGGQGDSYEQYF
CDR3nt: TGTGCCAGCAGCGGAGGAGGACAGGGGGACTCCTACGAGCAGTACTTC

v_gene: TRBV7-9
abundance: -
d_gene: -
j_gene: TRBJ2-3
CDR3aa: CASKVGETDYTDTQYF
CDR3nt: TGTGCCAGCAAGGTCGGCGAGACAGACTACACAGATACGCAGTATTTT

v_gene: TRBV19
abundance: -
d_gene: TRBD2
j_gene: TRBJ2-5
CDR3aa: CASSPYPKRGLWETQYF
CDR3nt: TGTGCCAGTAGCCCTTACCCGAAGCGGGGGCTTTGGGAGACCCAGTACTTC

v_gene: TRBV6-6
abundance: -
d_gene: -
j_gene: TRBJ1-4
CDR3aa: CASRLDGNEKLFF
CDR3nt: TGTGCCAGCAGGCTGGACGGTAATGAAAAACTGTTTTTT

v_gene: TRBV7-7
abundance: once
d_gene: TRBD1
j_gene: TRBJ2-1
CDR3aa: CASSLGQGGGNEQFF
CDR3nt: TGTGCCAGCAGCTTGGGACAGGGAGGAGGCAATGAGCAGTTCTTC

v_gene: TRBV5-4
abundance: -
d_gene: -
j_gene: TRBJ1-3
CDR3aa: CASSGIARNTIYF
CDR3nt: TGTGCCAGCAGCGGTATAGCTCGAAACACCATATATTTT